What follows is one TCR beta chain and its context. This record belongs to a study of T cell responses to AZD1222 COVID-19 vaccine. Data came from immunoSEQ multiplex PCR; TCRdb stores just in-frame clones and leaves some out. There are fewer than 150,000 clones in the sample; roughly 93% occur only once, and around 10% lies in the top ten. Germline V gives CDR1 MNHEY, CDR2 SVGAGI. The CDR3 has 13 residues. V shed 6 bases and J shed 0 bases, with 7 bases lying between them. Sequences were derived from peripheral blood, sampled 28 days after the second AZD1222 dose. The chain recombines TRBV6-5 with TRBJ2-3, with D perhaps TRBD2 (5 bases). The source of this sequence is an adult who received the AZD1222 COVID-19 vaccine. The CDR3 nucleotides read TGTGCCAGCAGCGACTACAGCACAGATACGCAGTATTTT. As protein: CASSDYSTDTQYF.